The rows below give T cell receptor beta chains drawn from one sample of a study of CD8 T cells in Susac syndrome. TCRdb itself ran the immunoSEQ multiplex PCR reads through MiXCR, one entry per CDR3 protein. The sample yields a few hundred thousand distinct CDR3 sequences, 70% to 90% seen once. Sample: CD8+ T cells from PBMCs. The receptors derive from a human donor with multiple sclerosis. Both conserved end residues are part of each CDR3. A D gene is named only where the DNA matches it firmly.

V,D,CDR3
TRBV27,TRBD2,CASSRTRGNEQFF
TRBV2,NA,CASNPSYEQYF
TRBV11-2,NA,CASTDSGRLSSSYEQYF
TRBV9,NA,CASSATDSYEQYF
TRBV4-3,NA,CASSQDTGTDTQYF
TRBV20-1,NA,CSARDEREGVHGYTF
TRBV20-1,NA,CSARAAKKETQYF
TRBV30,NA,CAWSEVADEQYF
TRBV20-1,NA,CSARGSGEQETQYF
TRBV20-1,TRBD2,CSARDILAGDYYEQYF
TRBV28,NA,CASSLSGYPTGELFF
TRBV19,TRBD1,CASQKGAPGTGELFF
TRBV10-3,NA,CAISESIDGWGEAFF
TRBV19,NA,CASSTGLYNEQFF
TRBV20-1,TRBD2,CSAPASGGHEQFF
TRBV27,TRBD1,CASTGTGSPYEQYF
TRBV7-8,TRBD1,CASSPDRGQNTEAFF
TRBV28,NA,CASSLGTEGITDTQYF
TRBV14,TRBD1,CASSQPGTGSYEQYF
TRBV7-2,NA,CASSYYHPYEQYF
TRBV20-1,TRBD2,CSARGTSPFSYNEQFF
TRBV20-1,NA,CSASNAYSGNTIYF
TRBV7-8,NA,CASSHFFGRSSYEQYF
TRBV6-1,NA,CASSEEGLGANVLTF
TRBV29-1,NA,CSVEGTDNYGYTF
TRBV27,TRBD2,CASTLAGDYNEQFF
TRBV7-2,NA,CASSLADRYQFF
TRBV7-8,NA,CASSFGRGRSYNEQFF
TRBV20-1,NA,CSARDGMSAYNEQFF
TRBV28,TRBD1,CASSFPDRGLGTGELFF
TRBV29-1,TRBD1,CSVAEQGPTDTQYF
TRBV13,NA,CASSPGGGGLRDTQYF
TRBV29-1,NA,CSVPGEASYEQYF
TRBV9,TRBD2,CASSASGRGDLREQYF
TRBV5-4,NA,CASSLFGDRTVMYEQYF
TRBV7-9,NA,CASRSGGYNEQFF
TRBV27,TRBD1,CASRESTGSQPQHF
TRBV4-3,NA,CASSASRDTEAFF
TRBV4-1,NA,CASSQSRSDYEQYF
TRBV6-2/TRBV6-3,TRBD2,CASSSTSGMMYEQYF
TRBV30,TRBD2,CAWRLPGLAGASYEQYF
TRBV6-5,NA,CASRQAPHGYTF
TRBV29-1,TRBD2,CSADSRTRINEQFF
TRBV5-8,TRBD1,CASSLVPGQGNTEAFF
TRBV12-3/TRBV12-4,TRBD2,CASRLAGGSLEQYF
TRBV9,TRBD2,CASSVEGSGSSYEQYF
TRBV5-4,NA,CASSLGGRLYEQYF
TRBV20-1,TRBD2,CSARDLLAGGPGQYF
TRBV5-6,NA,CASSFVAPYEQYF
TRBV7-2,NA,CASSLGMSSYNEQFF
TRBV6-1,NA,CASLLGNTDTQYF